Listed here are 14 T cell receptor beta chains from one sample, sequenced in a study of cytomegalovirus exposure and HLA in healthy donors. 60 Vbeta and 13 Jbeta primers were used in PCR. The data were produced by immunoSEQ multiplex PCR, yet TCRdb's version contains in-frame clones alone and is incomplete. This table holds about 120,000 clones, 70% to 80% found once. Sequencing input: PBMCs. These receptors were obtained from a woman under 30 in good health and CMV-seronegative.

The chain has TRBV21-1 and TRBJ1-1; the table's D call of TRBD1 was not tested on the DNA. TRBV21-1 is reported as a pseudogene. The CDR3 is 17 residues long. The CDR3 spells CASSKARRDTLNTEAFF. The CDR3 coding sequence is TGTGCCAGCAGCAAAGCCAGAAGGGACACTCTGAACACTGAAGCTTTCTTT.

This clone was counted only a few times. The rearrangement uses TRBV7-8 and TRBJ1-5; possible D gene TRBD1, 5 bases. CDR3 length equals 14 residues. V was shortened by 4 bases and J by 0 bases, with 7 bases between the two germline ends. Germline CDR1 is SGHVS and CDR2 is FQNEAQ. Here the CDR3 reads CASSWGSSNQPQHF. The CDR3, as DNA: TGTGCCAGCAGCTGGGGCAGTAGCAATCAGCCCCAGCATTTT. The full variable domain, rest sourced from reference TRBV7-8 and TRBJ1-5, is GAGVSQSPRYKVAKRGQDVALRCDPISGHVSLFWYQQALGQGPEFLTYFQNEAQLDKSGLPSDRFFAERPEGSVSTLKIQRTQQEDSAVYLCASSWGSSNQPQHFGDGTRLSIL.

This chain connects TRBV10-3 to TRBJ1-1; D may be TRBD1 (5 bases). Between the trimmed V and J ends, which lost 2 bases and 1 base, there was a span of 11 bases. CDR1 and CDR2 (germline): ENHRY, SYGVKD. This CDR3 is 15 amino acids long. As DNA, the CDR3 is TGTGCCATCAGTGAGCAGCCCACAGGGAACACTGAAGCTTTCTTT. This gives the protein CAISEQPTGNTEAFF.

This chain links TRBV5-8 with TRBJ2-1; TRBD2 aligns across 9 bases. V shed 6 bases, J shed 0 bases, and the junction held 16 bases outside the gene matches. The length of the CDR3 is 19 residues. The germline gives CDR1 SGHTS, CDR2 YDEGEE. DNA of the CDR3: TGTGCCAGCACCGCGAAGGCGGATCTAGCGGGGAGCTCCTACAATGAGCAGTTCTTC. This gives the protein CASTAKADLAGSSYNEQFF. The variable domain in full, with the rest retrieved from reference TRBV5-8 and TRBJ2-1, is EAGVTQSPTHLIKTRGQQATLRCSPISGHTSVYWYQQALGLGLQFLLWYDEGEERNRGNFPPRFSGRQFPNYSSELNVNALELEDSALYLCASTAKADLAGSSYNEQFFGPGTRLTVL.

The rearrangement uses TRBV15 and TRBJ1-4; D may be TRBD1 (6 bases). Germline CDR1 is LNHNV and CDR2 is YYDKDF (reference sequence). V lost 5 bases, J lost 7 bases, and 14 bases lay in between. The CDR3 is 14 residues long. The CDR3 DNA is TGTGCCACCAGCCCCCTTGGACAGCGTGAAAAACTGTTTTTT. Residues: CATSPLGQREKLFF.

The chain combines TRBV2 with TRBJ1-2; D unresolved. Germline V gene sequence: CDR1 SNHLY, CDR2 FYNNEI. The CDR3 spans 15 residues. Trimming removed 1 base from V and 3 bases from J, with 12 bases in between. CDR3 amino acids: CASSEGRRVHYGYTF. The DNA for the CDR3 is TGTGCCAGCAGTGAAGGGAGGAGGGTGCACTATGGCTACACCTTC. The whole variable domain, filled in from reference TRBV2 and TRBJ1-2, reads EPEVTQTPSHQVTQMGQEVILRCVPISNHLYFYWYRQILGQKVEFLVSFYNNEISEKSEIFDDQFSVERPDGSNFTLKIRSTKLEDSAMYFCASSEGRRVHYGYTFGSGTRLTVV.

This rearrangement joins TRBV5-4 to TRBJ1-1, with a weak D call TRBD1 (6 bases). Germline V gives CDR1 SGHNT, CDR2 YYREEE (reference sequence). The CDR3 spans 15 residues. V was cut by 4 bases and J by 1 base, with 14 bases left in between. CDR3 bases: TGTGCCAGCAGCAACCTAAGGACAGAGAACACTGAAGCTTTCTTT. Encoded protein: CASSNLRTENTEAFF.

Here the CDR3 DNA reads TGTGCCACCAGCAGAGATGTGACAGCGAACGAGCAGTACTTC. Encoded protein: CATSRDVTANEQYF. The chain couples TRBV15 to TRBJ2-7; D perhaps matches TRBD1 (5 bases). The CDR3 covers 14 residues. Germline V CDR1 and CDR2: LNHNV, YYDKDF (reference sequence). Trimming cost V 0 bases and J 5 bases, with 11 bases left between them.

The chain couples TRBV5-5 to TRBJ2-7; a weak D match, TRBD2 (7 bases). Per germline, CDR1 SGHKS and CDR2 YYEKEE (reference sequence). The germline V and J ends were trimmed by 4 bases and 11 bases, with 19 bases remaining between them. This CDR3 has 13 amino acids. The DNA for the CDR3 is TGTGCCAGCAGCCCTACCCCGGGGGGCTCGGAGTACTTC. Translating it yields CASSPTPGGSEYF.

J is TRBJ1-1 and V is TRBV29-1; no definite D call. This CDR3 region has 13 residues. The V gene's germline CDR1 is SQVTM and CDR2 ANQGSEA. The V end lost 2 bases, the J end lost 0 bases, and 7 bases lay between the germline ends. In DNA, the CDR3 is TGCAGCGTTGAAAAACAGTTGAACACTGAAGCTTTCTTT. Translation gives CSVEKQLNTEAFF.

This chain links TRBV7-2 with TRBJ2-4; 7 bases are shared with TRBD1. V lost 1 base, J lost 3 bases, and 6 bases stayed unmatched. Germline loops: CDR1 SGHTA, CDR2 FQGNSA. The CDR3 is 16 residues long. CDR3 bases: TGTGCCAGCAGCTTAGTGGCAGGGACAGACAAAAACATTCAGTACTTC. It specifies CASSLVAGTDKNIQYF. The variable domain in full, completed from reference TRBV7-2 and TRBJ2-4, reads GAGVSQSPSNKVTEKGKDVELRCDPISGHTALYWYRQSLGQGLEFLIYFQGNSAPDKSGLPSDRFSAERTGGSVSTLTIQRTQQEDSAVYLCASSLVAGTDKNIQYFGAGTRLSVL.

DNA for the CDR3: TGTGCCTGCGGGACAGAAGATGAAAAACTGTTTTTT. This encodes CACGTEDEKLFF. This sequence joins TRBV2 and TRBJ1-4; 7 bases agree with TRBD1. Germline CDR1 is SNHLY and CDR2 is FYNNEI. The CDR3 loop spans 12 amino acids. With 11 bases clipped from V and 6 bases from J, the junction kept 6 bases outside the gene matches.

This chain links TRBV11-2 with TRBJ2-7; 9 nucleotides agree with TRBD1. This CDR3 spans 14 amino acids. The V and J ends lost 1 base and 6 bases, in that order; junction bases with no gene match: 4. Germline V gene data show CDR1 as SGHAT and CDR2 as FQNNGV. The CDR3 nucleotides read TGTGCCAGCAGCTTAGTCGGACAGGGGTTCGAGCAGTACTTC. Protein: CASSLVGQGFEQYF.

The V call is TRBV7-9, the J call TRBJ1-2; 7 positions agree with TRBD1. The germline gives CDR1 SEHNR, CDR2 FQNEAQ (reference sequence). The trim removed 5 bases at V and 8 bases at J, leaving 11 bases unmatched. CDR3 length: 14 residues. CDR3 in amino acids: CASSRQGQNEGYTF. The CDR3, as DNA: TGTGCCAGCAGCCGACAGGGACAGAACGAAGGCTACACCTTC.